This T cell receptor (beta chain) was retrieved from a study of shared clonotypes between healthy human individuals. Germline CDR1 reads SGHDT; CDR2 reads YYEEEE. This CDR3 has 15 residues. Profiling relied on immunoSEQ multiplex PCR, and the TCRdb table lists in-frame clones only, not all of them. The sample shows a few million clones, 90% to 96% of them seen only once. About this clone itself: The germline gene is not matched at one end of the junction; a read error may be the cause.

Input material: naive CD4+ T cells sorted from blood. This sample's subset: CD45RA+ positively selected. The rearrangement uses TRBV5-6 and TRBJ2-5; D gene unclear. This receptor was taken from a man younger than 35 in good health. CDR3 residues: CTSSLVASGQETQYF. The CDR3 nucleotides read TGTACCAGCAGCTTGGTGGCTTCGGGCCAAGAGACCCAGTACTTC.